These 10 T cell receptor beta chains were sequenced from one sample in a study of T-cell memory formation after mild COVID-19. Using its own MiXCR run on the 5' RACE reads, TCRdb lists one record per CDR3 protein. The table shows under 450,000 distinct CDR3 sequences, with 23% occurring only once. Input material: PBMCs or a T cell subset sorted from them (not recorded which). The receptor set was obtained from an adult woman who had mild COVID-19 (a few samples of this study predate the infection). Cell type and time point are not known.

The sample holds a few counts of this clonotype. The chain recombines TRBV12-3 or TRBV12-4 with TRBJ2-7; D possibly corresponds to TRBD2 (7 bases). Between the trimmed V and J ends, which lost 5 bases and 0 bases, there was a span of 17 bases. This CDR3 is 16 amino acids long. Written as DNA, the CDR3 is TGTGCCAGCAGTCCCTTTAGGGGGGGGAGCTCCTACGAGCAGTACTTC. As protein: CASSPFRGGSSYEQYF.

This sequence joins TRBV29-1 and TRBJ2-7; 7 bases match TRBD1. Per the germline V gene, CDR1 is SQVTM and CDR2 is ANQGSEA. The ends lost 2 bases at V and 5 bases at J; junction bases unmatched: 6. The CDR3 sequence is 13 residues long. The chain's CDR3 is CSVETGVVNEQYF. The CDR3 DNA is TGCAGCGTTGAAACAGGGGTCGTCAACGAGCAGTACTTC.

This clonotype has more than one count but fewer than ten. The chain carries TRBV5-4 and TRBJ1-6; D is perhaps TRBD1 (6 bases). V lost 0 bases and J 7 bases, leaving 14 bases between the germline ends. CDR3 length equals 16 residues. The germline gives CDR1 SGHNT, CDR2 YYREEE (reference sequence). The CDR3 nucleotides are TGTGCCAGCAGCTTGGAGGGGGTGCTAGGGAATTCACCCCTCCACTTT. Its protein is CASSLEGVLGNSPLHF.

The chain employs TRBV27 and TRBJ2-1; 15 bases fit TRBD2. The V segment lost 5 bases and the J segment 3 bases; nucleotides outside the gene matches: 8. Per the germline V gene, CDR1 is MNHEY and CDR2 is SMNVEV (reference sequence). The CDR3 has 18 residues. The CDR3 sequence is CASSPRTSGRAIYNEQFF. The CDR3 DNA follows: TGTGCCAGCAGTCCCCGGACTAGCGGGAGGGCCATCTACAATGAGCAGTTCTTC.

The V and J genes are TRBV25-1 and TRBJ2-7; D unclear. This CDR3 comprises 12 residues. In germline, CDR1 is MGHDK, CDR2 SYGVNS. With 4 bases removed from V and 7 bases from J, the gap between germline ends came to 11 bases. In DNA, the CDR3 is TGTGCCAGCAGTGGGGTTTCGAAAGAGCAGTACTTC. Amino acids: CASSGVSKEQYF.

The V gene is TRBV12-3 or TRBV12-4, the J gene TRBJ2-5; D gene ambiguous. V lost 5 bases and J lost 3, with 22 bases in between. The length of the CDR3 is 17 residues. In nucleotides, the CDR3 is TGTGCCAGCAGTGAGACCGATCCTTTTCGGGCGAAAGAGACCCAGTACTTC. This sequence encodes CASSETDPFRAKETQYF.

This chain connects TRBV11-2 to TRBJ2-3; 8 nucleotides line up with TRBD2. The CDR3 is made up of 16 amino acids. V shed 5 bases and J 1 base; nucleotides not matched to a gene: 8. Germline assignment: CDR1 SGHAT and CDR2 FQNNGV. CDR3 in DNA: TGTGCCAGCAGCGGAGTTAGCGGGACCCGCACAGATACGCAGTATTTT. It yields the protein CASSGVSGTRTDTQYF.

The V and J genes are TRBV11-2 and TRBJ1-2; D call uncertain. V was cut by 3 bases and J by 8 bases, with 16 bases left in between. The CDR3 loop spans 14 amino acids. The germline V gene has CDR1 SGHAT and CDR2 FQNNGV. The CDR3 here is CASSFTFVAGGYTF. The DNA of the CDR3 is TGTGCCAGCAGCTTTACATTCGTCGCGGGAGGCTACACCTTC.

This clonotype turned up a few times. CDR3 in DNA: TGTGCCAGCAGCCCTGGGACTGCGAAGCAGTACTTC. Translation: CASSPGTAKQYF. The chain carries TRBV12-3 or TRBV12-4 and TRBJ2-7; D is possibly TRBD2 (6 bases). This CDR3 is built from 12 residues. Trimming took off 6 bases at V and 8 bases at J, with 14 bases between the two ends.

This clonotype was seen many times. The chain links TRBV7-9 to TRBJ1-5; maybe TRBD1 (6 bases). This CDR3 has 17 amino acids. Trimming took off 1 base at V and 0 bases at J, with 13 bases between the two ends. Germline V gives CDR1 SEHNR, CDR2 FQNEAQ (reference sequence). Here the CDR3 DNA reads TGTGCCAGCAGCTTAGATGGCAGGGGCCGTAGCAATCAGCCCCAGCATTTT. It translates to CASSLDGRGRSNQPQHF.